A selection of T cell receptor beta chains follows, all from one sample in a study of blood T cell repertoires in COVID-19. Profiled with immunoSEQ multiplex PCR; TCRdb holds only in-frame clones, not every one. The sample carries around 120,000 clones, about 86% recorded once. The specimen was peripheral blood. Receptor source: a woman aged 45 to 65 with active or convalescent COVID-19. CDR3s leave out the opening cysteine and the closing phenylalanine or tryptophan. A D gene is named only where the DNA matches it firmly.

>TRBV3-1/TRBV3-2|TRBJ2-3|TRBD1
ASSQETGVGDTQY
>TRBV27|TRBJ2-7|TRBD1
ASRRIGTGSYEQY
>TRBV4-2|TRBJ2-5|-
ASSLQRAGETQY
>TRBV30|TRBJ2-5|-
AWRQAKQETQY
>TRBV3-1/TRBV3-2|TRBJ2-2|TRBD1
ASSQQGARDGELF
>TRBV4-3|TRBJ2-1|-
ASSHGGGQQF
>TRBV5-1|TRBJ2-7|TRBD2
ASSPVETSGKQY
>TRBV19|TRBJ1-6|-
ASSTAYNSPLH
>TRBV6-2/TRBV6-3|TRBJ2-7|TRBD2
ASSFNAGTSGSYEQY
>TRBV7-2|TRBJ2-7|-
ASSLDTGVMREQY
>TRBV12-3/TRBV12-4|TRBJ2-4|-
ASSPYVKNIQY
>TRBV3-1/TRBV3-2|TRBJ1-1|-
ASSQERRAMNTEAF
>TRBV6-1|TRBJ2-7|TRBD2
ASSDPMGLAGREQY
>TRBV6-5|TRBJ2-5|TRBD2
ATMTLAGNQETQY
>TRBV10-2|TRBJ1-5|TRBD1
ASRRDRDQPQH
>TRBV4-2|TRBJ1-6|-
ASSPGRNNSPLH
>TRBV20-1|TRBJ1-1|TRBD1
SASAETGGRGTEAF
>TRBV18|TRBJ2-3|-
ASSPQDTQY
>TRBV11-3|TRBJ2-1|-
ASSPRTAHEQF
>TRBV9|TRBJ1-1|-
ASSGQATEAF